Presented here are 9 T cell receptor beta chains from one specimen sequenced in a study of molecular identifiers for immune sequencing clone quantification. MiXCR, applied by TCRdb to the PCR reads, yields one record per CDR3 protein. Of about 510,000 distinct CDR3 sequences listed, around 25% are singletons. What was sequenced was naive CD8+ T cells from blood, with Jurkat cell RNA spiked in. Subset reported: FACS-sorted CD8+CD4-CCR7+CD45RA+ naive T cells. These receptors originate from a human donor in good health. Some libraries in this study had Jurkat cell RNA spiked in.

This clonotype was counted between two and nine times. The chain joins TRBV4-1 to TRBJ1-2; no firm D call. V lost 3 bases and J 4 bases, leaving 15 bases between the germline ends. CDR1 and CDR2 from the germline V gene are MGHRA and YSYEKL. This CDR3 has 15 residues. The CDR3 region is CASSHEGLISYGYTF. CDR3 bases: TGCGCCAGCAGCCACGAAGGACTCATTTCCTATGGCTACACCTTC.

This clonotype was counted ten times or more. This chain connects TRBV4-1 to TRBJ2-3; possible D gene TRBD2, 5 bases. This CDR3 comprises 16 residues. The germline gives CDR1 MGHRA, CDR2 YSYEKL. Between the trimmed V and J ends, which lost 4 bases and 5 bases, there was a span of 19 bases. The CDR3 DNA is TGCGCCAGCAGCCCCCAAAACCCCGGGGTGGAAGATACGCAGTATTTT. Protein sequence: CASSPQNPGVEDTQYF.

The chain combines TRBV6-5 with TRBJ2-7; D unclear. Germline assignment: CDR1 MNHEY and CDR2 SVGAGI. V was pared by 0 bases and J by 0 bases, with 9 bases between. The CDR3 sequence is 15 residues long. CDR3 bases: TGTGCCAGCAGTTACTCGGTGTACACCTCCTACGAGCAGTACTTC. Translation gives CASSYSVYTSYEQYF.

J is TRBJ2-3 and V is TRBV20-1; a weak D match, TRBD1 (5 bases). Looked up from germline, CDR1 is DFQATT and CDR2 is SNEGSKA (reference sequence). Trimming pared 0 bases from V and 4 bases from J, leaving 17 bases between. The CDR3 totals 16 residues. The CDR3 sequence: CSARDSSRAFPDTQYF. The DNA of the CDR3 is TGCAGTGCTAGAGATTCTTCCAGGGCGTTTCCAGATACGCAGTATTTT.

The rearrangement links TRBV13 to TRBJ2-7, with 7 nucleotides matching TRBD2. Germline trimming cut 5 bases from V and 4 bases from J; bases unmatched to any gene: 8. Germline V gene data show CDR1 as PRHDT and CDR2 as FYEKMQ (reference sequence). The length of the CDR3 is 14 residues. The CDR3 loop is CASSIGLGGYEQYF. The DNA for the CDR3 is TGTGCCAGCAGCATCGGACTAGGAGGTTACGAGCAGTACTTC.

This clonotype was observed at least ten times. The genes are TRBV29-1 and TRBJ2-7; 14 positions agree with TRBD2. Per germline, CDR1 SQVTM and CDR2 ANQGSEA. The length of the CDR3 is 14 residues. V was pared by 4 bases and J by 7 bases, with 6 bases of the junction left unmatched. The CDR3 spells CSVVGLAGGGEQYF. CDR3 in DNA: TGCAGCGTTGTTGGACTAGCGGGGGGTGGTGAGCAGTACTTC.

This clonotype occurred a few times. The rearrangement joins TRBV5-4 to TRBJ2-5; perhaps TRBD2 as D (5 bases). CDR3 size: 15 residues. In germline, CDR1 is SGHNT, CDR2 YYREEE (reference sequence). V shed 1 base and J shed 7 bases, with 17 bases lying between them. The CDR3 protein is CASSLFREITGTQYF. The DNA for the CDR3 is TGTGCCAGCAGCTTGTTCCGGGAAATCACGGGGACCCAGTACTTC.

This clonotype was observed at least ten times. The chain links TRBV27 to TRBJ2-7, with D uncertain. The CDR3 runs to 13 residues. Germline-derived CDR1 and CDR2 are MNHEY and SMNVEV (reference sequence). V lost 8 bases to trimming and J lost 3 bases, with 14 bases between them. DNA for the CDR3: TGTGCCAGCGCCATCACGGGCCTCTACGAGCAGTACTTC. Its translation: CASAITGLYEQYF.

This clonotype showed up just a few times. CDR3 sequence reads: CASTSGTGGHEQYF. Written as DNA, the CDR3 is TGTGCCAGCACCTCCGGGACAGGGGGTCACGAGCAGTACTTC. This sequence joins TRBV7-9 and TRBJ2-7, with 11 bases lining up with TRBD1. V dropped 7 bases and J dropped 5; count of bases not matched to a gene: 7. Germline V gene data show CDR1 as SEHNR and CDR2 as FQNEAQ (reference sequence). The CDR3 sequence is 14 residues long.